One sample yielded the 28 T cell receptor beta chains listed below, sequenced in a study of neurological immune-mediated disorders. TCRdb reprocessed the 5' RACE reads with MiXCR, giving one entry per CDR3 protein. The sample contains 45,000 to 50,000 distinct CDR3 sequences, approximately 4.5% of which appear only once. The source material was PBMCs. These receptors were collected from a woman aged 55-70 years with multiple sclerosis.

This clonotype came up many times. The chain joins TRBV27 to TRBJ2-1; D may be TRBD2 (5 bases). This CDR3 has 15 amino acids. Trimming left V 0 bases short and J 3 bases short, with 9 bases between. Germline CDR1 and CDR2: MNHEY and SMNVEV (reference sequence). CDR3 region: CASSLSSGYYNEQFF. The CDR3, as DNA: TGTGCCAGCAGTTTATCGAGCGGCTACTACAATGAGCAGTTCTTC.

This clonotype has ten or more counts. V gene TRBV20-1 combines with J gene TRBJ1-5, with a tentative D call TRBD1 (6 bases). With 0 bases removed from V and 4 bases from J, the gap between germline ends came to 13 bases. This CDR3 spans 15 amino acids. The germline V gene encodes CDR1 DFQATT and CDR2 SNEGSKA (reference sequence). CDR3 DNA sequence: TGCAGTGCTAGAGATCAAACAGGGTGGAATCAGCCCCAGCATTTT. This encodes CSARDQTGWNQPQHF.

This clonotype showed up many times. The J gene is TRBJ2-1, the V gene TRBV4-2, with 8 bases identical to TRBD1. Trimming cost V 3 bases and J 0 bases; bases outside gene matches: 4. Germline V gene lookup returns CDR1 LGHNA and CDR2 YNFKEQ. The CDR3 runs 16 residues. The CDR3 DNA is TGTGCCAGCAGCCAGGTTACAGGGGGCTCCTACAATGAGCAGTTCTTC. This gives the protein CASSQVTGGSYNEQFF.

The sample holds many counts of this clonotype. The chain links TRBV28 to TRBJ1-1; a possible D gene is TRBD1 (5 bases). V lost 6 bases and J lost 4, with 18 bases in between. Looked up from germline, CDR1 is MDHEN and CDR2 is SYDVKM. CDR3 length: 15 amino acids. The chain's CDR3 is CASSSPAEGSTEAFF. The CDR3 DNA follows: TGTGCCAGCAGCTCCCCGGCCGAGGGGAGCACTGAAGCTTTCTTT.

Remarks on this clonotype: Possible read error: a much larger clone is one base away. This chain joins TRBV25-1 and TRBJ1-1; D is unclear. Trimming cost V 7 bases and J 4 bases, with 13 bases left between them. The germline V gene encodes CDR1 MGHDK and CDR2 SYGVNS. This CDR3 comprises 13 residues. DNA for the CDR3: TGTGCCAGCACTTTAGGAATGGGCACTGAAGCTTTCTTT. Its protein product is CASTLGMGTEAFF.

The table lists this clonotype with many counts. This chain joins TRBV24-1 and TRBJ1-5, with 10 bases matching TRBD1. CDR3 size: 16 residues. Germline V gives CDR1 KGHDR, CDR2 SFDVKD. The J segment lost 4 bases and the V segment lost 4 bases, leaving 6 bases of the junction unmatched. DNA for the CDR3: TGTGCCACCAGTGACTCGGGACAGGGGTGGAATCAGCCCCAGCATTTT. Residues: CATSDSGQGWNQPQHF.

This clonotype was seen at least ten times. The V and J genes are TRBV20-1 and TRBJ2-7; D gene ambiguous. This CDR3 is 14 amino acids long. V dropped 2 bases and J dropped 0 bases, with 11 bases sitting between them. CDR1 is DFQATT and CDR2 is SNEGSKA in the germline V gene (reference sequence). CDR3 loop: CSARRPDGSYEQYF. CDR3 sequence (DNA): TGCAGTGCTAGAAGGCCAGATGGCTCCTACGAGCAGTACTTC.

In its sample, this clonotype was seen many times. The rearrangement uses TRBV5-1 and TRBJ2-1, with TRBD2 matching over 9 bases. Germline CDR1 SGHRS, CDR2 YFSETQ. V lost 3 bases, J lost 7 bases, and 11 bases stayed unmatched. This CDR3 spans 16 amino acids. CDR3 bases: TGCGCCAGCAGCTGGACGGGCGGGGGGGCAATGAATGAGCAGTTCTTC. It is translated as CASSWTGGGAMNEQFF.

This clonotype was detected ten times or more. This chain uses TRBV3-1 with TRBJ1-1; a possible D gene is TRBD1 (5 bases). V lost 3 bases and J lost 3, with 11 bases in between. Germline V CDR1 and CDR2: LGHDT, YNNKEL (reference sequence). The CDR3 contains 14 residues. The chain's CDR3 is CASSQRDRDTEAFF. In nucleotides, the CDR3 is TGTGCCAGCAGCCAGAGGGACCGGGACACTGAAGCTTTCTTT. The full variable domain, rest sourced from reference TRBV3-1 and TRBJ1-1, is DTAVSQTPKYLVTQMGNDKSIKCEQNLGHDTMYWYKQDSKKFLKIMFSYNNKELIINETVPNRFSPKSPDKAHLNLHINSLELGDSAVYFCASSQRDRDTEAFFGQGTRLTVV.

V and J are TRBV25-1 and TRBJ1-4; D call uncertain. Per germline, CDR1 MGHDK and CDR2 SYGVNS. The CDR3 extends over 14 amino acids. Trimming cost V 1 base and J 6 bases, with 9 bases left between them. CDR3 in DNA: TGTGCCAGCAGTGAATTCCCAGCCCATGAAAAACTGTTTTTT. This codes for CASSEFPAHEKLFF.

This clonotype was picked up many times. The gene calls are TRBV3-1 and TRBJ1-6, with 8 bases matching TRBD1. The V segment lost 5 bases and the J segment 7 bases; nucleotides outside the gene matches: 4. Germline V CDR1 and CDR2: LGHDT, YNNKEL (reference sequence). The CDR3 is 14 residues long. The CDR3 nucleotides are TGTGCCAGCAGCGGGGGACAGGCGAATTCACCCCTCCACTTT. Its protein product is CASSGGQANSPLHF.

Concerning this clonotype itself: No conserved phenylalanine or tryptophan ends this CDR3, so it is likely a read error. This CDR3 reads CASSLSRVLAFL. CDR3 DNA sequence: TGTGCCAGCAGTTTAAGCAGGGTACTGGCTTTCTTA. The chain links TRBV28 to TRBJ1-1; possibly TRBD1 for D (5 bases). This CDR3 is built from 12 residues. Germline loops: CDR1 MDHEN, CDR2 SYDVKM. Trimming took 2 bases from V and 11 from J, leaving 12 bases between them.

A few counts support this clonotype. CDR3 nucleotides: TGCAGTGCTAGATTTGGGGGGGCATACCAAGAGACCCAGTACTTC. Encoded protein: CSARFGGAYQETQYF. The chain couples TRBV20-1 to TRBJ2-5; possible D gene TRBD2, 7 bases. With 2 bases removed from V and 0 bases from J, the gap between germline ends came to 13 bases. Germline values: CDR1 DFQATT, CDR2 SNEGSKA (reference sequence). The CDR3 has 15 residues.

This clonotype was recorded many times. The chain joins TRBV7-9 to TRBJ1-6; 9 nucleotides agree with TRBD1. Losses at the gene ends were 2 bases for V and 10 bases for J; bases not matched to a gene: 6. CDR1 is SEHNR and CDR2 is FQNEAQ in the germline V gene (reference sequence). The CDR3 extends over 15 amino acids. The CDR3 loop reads CASSLSRTGVSPLHF. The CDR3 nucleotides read TGTGCCAGCAGCTTATCCCGGACAGGGGTCTCACCCCTCCACTTT.

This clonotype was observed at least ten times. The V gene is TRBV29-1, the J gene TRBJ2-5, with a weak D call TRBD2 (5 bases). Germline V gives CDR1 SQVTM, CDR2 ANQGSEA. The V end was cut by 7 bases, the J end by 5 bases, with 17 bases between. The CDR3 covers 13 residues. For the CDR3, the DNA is TGCAGCGGAAGACTACGAAGCGCGGAGACCCAGTACTTC. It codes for CSGRLRSAETQYF.

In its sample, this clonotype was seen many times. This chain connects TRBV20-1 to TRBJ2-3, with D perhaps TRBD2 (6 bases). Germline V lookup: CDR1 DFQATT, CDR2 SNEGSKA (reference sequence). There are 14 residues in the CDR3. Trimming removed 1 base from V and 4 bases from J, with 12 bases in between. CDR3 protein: CSARGGGVPDTQYF. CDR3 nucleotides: TGCAGTGCTAGAGGAGGAGGGGTCCCAGATACGCAGTATTTT.

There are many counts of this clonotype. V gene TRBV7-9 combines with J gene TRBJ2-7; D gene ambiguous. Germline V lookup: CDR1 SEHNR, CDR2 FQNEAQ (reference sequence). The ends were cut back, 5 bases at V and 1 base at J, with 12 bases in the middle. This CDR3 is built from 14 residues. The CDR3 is CASSHWSGSYEQYF. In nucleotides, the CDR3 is TGTGCCAGCAGCCACTGGTCGGGTTCCTACGAGCAGTACTTC. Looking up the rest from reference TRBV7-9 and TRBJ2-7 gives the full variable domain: DTGVSQNPRHKITKRGQNVTFRCDPISEHNRLYWYRQTLGQGPEFLTYFQNEAQLEKSRLLSDRFSAERPKGSFSTLEIQRTEQGDSAMYLCASSHWSGSYEQYFGPGTRLTVT.

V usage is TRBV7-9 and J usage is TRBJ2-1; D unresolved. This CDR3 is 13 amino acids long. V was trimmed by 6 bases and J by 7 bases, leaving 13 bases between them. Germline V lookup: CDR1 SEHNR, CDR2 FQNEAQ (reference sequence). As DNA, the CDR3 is TGTGCCAGCAGACGTGACGGACCGAATGAGCAGTTCTTC. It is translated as CASRRDGPNEQFF.

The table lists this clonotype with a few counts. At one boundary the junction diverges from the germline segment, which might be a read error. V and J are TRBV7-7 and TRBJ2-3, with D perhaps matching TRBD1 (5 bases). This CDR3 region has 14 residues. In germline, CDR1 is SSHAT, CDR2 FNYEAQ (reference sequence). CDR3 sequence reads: CASSLAGPTDTQYF. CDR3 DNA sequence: TGTGCTAGCAGCTTAGCAGGGCCCACAGATACGCAGTATTTT. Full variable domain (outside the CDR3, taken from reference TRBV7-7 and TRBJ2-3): GAGVSQSPRYKVTKRGQDVTLRCDPISSHATLYWYQQALGQGPEFLTYFNYEAQPDKSGLPSDRFSAERPEGSISTLTIQRTEQRDSAMYRCASSLAGPTDTQYFGPGTRLTVL.

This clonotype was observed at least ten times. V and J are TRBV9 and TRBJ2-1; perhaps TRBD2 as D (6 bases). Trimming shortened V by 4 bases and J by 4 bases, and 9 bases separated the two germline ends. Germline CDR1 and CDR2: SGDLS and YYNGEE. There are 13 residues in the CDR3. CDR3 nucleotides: TGTGCCAGCAGCCCCGGGGGTTACAATGAGCAGTTCTTC. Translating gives CASSPGGYNEQFF. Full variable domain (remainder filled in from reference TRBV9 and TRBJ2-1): DSGVTQTPKHLITATGQRVTLRCSPRSGDLSVYWYQQSLDQGLQFLIQYYNGEERAKGNILERFSAQQFPDLHSELNLSSLELGDSALYFCASSPGGYNEQFFGPGTRLTVL.

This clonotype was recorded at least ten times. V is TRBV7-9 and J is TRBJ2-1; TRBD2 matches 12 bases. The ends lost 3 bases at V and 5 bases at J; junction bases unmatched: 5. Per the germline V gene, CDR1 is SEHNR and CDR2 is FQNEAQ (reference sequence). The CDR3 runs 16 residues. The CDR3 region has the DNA TGTGCCAGCAGCTTTTCCTGGACTAGCGGGGACAATGAGCAGTTCTTC. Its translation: CASSFSWTSGDNEQFF.

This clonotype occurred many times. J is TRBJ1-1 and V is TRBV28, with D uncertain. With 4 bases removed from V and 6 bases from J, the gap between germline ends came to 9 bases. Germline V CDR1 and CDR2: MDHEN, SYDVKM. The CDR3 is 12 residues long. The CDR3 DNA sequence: TGTGCCAGCAGTTCAGATAGACCTGAAGCTTTCTTT. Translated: CASSSDRPEAFF.

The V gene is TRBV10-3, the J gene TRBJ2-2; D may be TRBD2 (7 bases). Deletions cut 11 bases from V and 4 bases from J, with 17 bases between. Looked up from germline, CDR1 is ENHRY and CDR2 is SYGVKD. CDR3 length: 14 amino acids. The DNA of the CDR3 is TGTGCCGTGGGGGCAGGCGGGAGCACCGGGGAGCTGTTTTTT. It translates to CAVGAGGSTGELFF.

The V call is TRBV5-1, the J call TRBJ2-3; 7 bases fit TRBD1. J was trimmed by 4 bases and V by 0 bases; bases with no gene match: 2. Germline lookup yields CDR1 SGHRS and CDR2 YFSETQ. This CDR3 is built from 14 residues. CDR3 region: CASSLEGGPDTQYF. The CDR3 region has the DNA TGCGCCAGCAGCTTGGAAGGGGGCCCAGATACGCAGTATTTT.

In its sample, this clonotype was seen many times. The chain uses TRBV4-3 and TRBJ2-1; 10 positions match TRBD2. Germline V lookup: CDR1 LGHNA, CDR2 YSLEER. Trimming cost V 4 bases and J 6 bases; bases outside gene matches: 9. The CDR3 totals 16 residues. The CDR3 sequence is CASSLGLAGGGNEQFF. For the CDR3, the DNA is TGCGCCAGCAGCCTAGGCTTAGCGGGAGGTGGCAATGAGCAGTTCTTC.

The CDR3 sequence is CASSLGLAVGEQFF. The CDR3 nucleotides read TGTGCCAGCAGCCTAGGACTAGCGGTCGGTGAGCAGTTCTTC. The genes are TRBV3-1 and TRBJ2-1; 10 positions agree with TRBD2. CDR1 and CDR2 from the germline V gene are LGHDT and YNNKEL (reference sequence). With V trimmed by 4 bases and J by 9 bases, 6 bases remained unmatched. This CDR3 has 14 amino acids.

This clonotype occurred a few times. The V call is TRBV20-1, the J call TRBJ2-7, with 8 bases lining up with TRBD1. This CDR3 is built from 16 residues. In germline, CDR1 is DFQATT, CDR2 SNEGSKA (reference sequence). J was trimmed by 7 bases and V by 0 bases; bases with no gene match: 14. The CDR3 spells CSARDTGQGAVGEQYV. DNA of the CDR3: TGCAGTGCTAGAGATACAGGACAGGGAGCGGTGGGAGAGCAGTACGTC.

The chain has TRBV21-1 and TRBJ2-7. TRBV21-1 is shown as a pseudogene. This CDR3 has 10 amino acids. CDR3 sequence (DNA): TGTGCCAGCAGCAACGGCGAGCAGTACGTC. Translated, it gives CASSNGEQYV.